Listed here are 27 T cell receptor beta chains from one sample, sequenced in a study of T-cell memory formation after mild COVID-19. TCRdb re-analysed the 5' RACE reads in MiXCR, keeping a single row per CDR3 protein. The sample has under 90,000 distinct CDR3 sequences, approximately 13% seen once. The sequencing sample was made of PBMCs or a T cell subset sorted from them (not recorded which). The origin of the receptors is an adult woman who had mild COVID-19 (a few samples of this study predate the infection). Cell type and time point are not known.

This clonotype has a handful of counts. The rearrangement links TRBV29-1 to TRBJ2-1, with 12 positions matching TRBD2. The CDR3 totals 17 residues. CDR1 is SQVTM, CDR2 ANQGSEA, per germline. J gave up 3 bases and V 2 bases, and 8 bases lay outside the gene matches. CDR3 bases: TGCAGCGTTGAATTCGGACTAGCGGGGCCCTACTACAATGAGCAGTTCTTC. Protein: CSVEFGLAGPYYNEQFF.

This clonotype was detected only a few times. The chain is built from TRBV6-1 and TRBJ2-7; D perhaps matches TRBD1 (6 bases). The CDR3 runs 17 residues. Trimming shortened V by 2 bases and J by 0 bases, and 17 bases separated the two germline ends. The germline gives CDR1 MNHNS, CDR2 SASEGT. The CDR3 protein is CASSESIYRDTSYEQYF. CDR3 bases: TGTGCCAGCAGTGAAAGTATCTACCGGGACACCTCCTACGAGCAGTACTTC.

The CDR3: CASSQEPGSPSSYEQYF. In nucleotides, the CDR3 is TGCGCCAGCAGCCAAGAACCCGGTAGCCCGAGCTCCTACGAGCAGTACTTC. The chain has TRBV4-1 and TRBJ2-7, with unresolved D. Germline CDR1 and CDR2: MGHRA and YSYEKL. The V gene lost 0 bases and the J gene lost 0 bases, with 15 bases spanning the gap. This CDR3 is 17 amino acids long.

The rearrangement links TRBV4-2 to TRBJ2-7; maybe TRBD2 (6 bases). The CDR3 contains 15 residues. Trimming took 0 bases from V and 2 from J, leaving 11 bases between them. Germline-derived CDR1 and CDR2 are LGHNA and YNFKEQ. This chain's CDR3 is CASSQDWEVPYEQYF. CDR3 sequence (DNA): TGTGCCAGCAGCCAAGATTGGGAGGTCCCCTACGAGCAGTACTTC.

At least ten counts were recorded for this clonotype. The rearrangement links TRBV11-1 to TRBJ2-7, with D unresolved. Germline CDR1 is SGHAT and CDR2 is FQDESV (reference sequence). The V and J ends lost 7 bases and 0 bases respectively, with 13 bases between them. CDR3 size: 14 residues. The CDR3, as DNA: TGTGCCAGCACCGCGACGGGCCTCTCCTACGAGCAGTACTTC. It codes for CASTATGLSYEQYF.

In this sample, this clonotype turned up a few times. This chain links TRBV7-9 with TRBJ2-3; D gene unclear. Germline V gives CDR1 SEHNR, CDR2 FQNEAQ (reference sequence). Trimming shortened V by 2 bases and J by 5 bases, and 20 bases separated the two germline ends. The CDR3 covers 17 residues. CDR3 amino acids: CASSLLSPWAPLDTQYF. DNA for the CDR3: TGTGCCAGCAGCTTATTGTCCCCCTGGGCCCCGTTAGATACGCAGTATTTT.

The V and J genes are TRBV12-3 or TRBV12-4 and TRBJ2-7; the match to TRBD2 covers 10 bases. CDR3 length: 16 amino acids. With V trimmed by 5 bases and J by 4 bases, 11 bases remained unmatched. The chain's CDR3 is CASSTQREGRGYEQYF. The CDR3 coding sequence is TGTGCCAGCAGTACCCAGCGGGAGGGCCGTGGGTACGAGCAGTACTTC.

This clonotype came up a few times. The rearrangement uses TRBV29-1 and TRBJ2-1; TRBD1 might be the D (6 bases). This CDR3 comprises 13 residues. Germline assignment: CDR1 SQVTM and CDR2 ANQGSEA. V lost 7 bases and J 9 bases, leaving 19 bases between the germline ends. The CDR3 region has the DNA TGCAGCGCCTACGAGATGGGGGCTAGTGAGCAGTTCTTC. Translating it yields CSAYEMGASEQFF.

This chain connects TRBV7-9 to TRBJ1-1, with D unclear. Germline V gene lookup returns CDR1 SEHNR and CDR2 FQNEAQ (reference sequence). V was shortened by 4 bases and J by 1 base, with 10 bases between the two germline ends. The CDR3 consists of 14 residues. CDR3 sequence: CASSSRTGNTEAFF. The CDR3 DNA reads TGTGCCAGCAGCTCCCGGACGGGGAACACTGAAGCTTTCTTT.

V gene TRBV4-1 combines with J gene TRBJ1-6, with 9 bases aligning to TRBD1. The length of the CDR3 is 15 residues. CDR1 is MGHRA, CDR2 YSYEKL, per germline. Trimming removed 6 bases from V and 8 bases from J; junction bases left unmatched: 8. The CDR3 is CASSKTGGADSPLHF. The CDR3 DNA follows: TGCGCCAGCAGTAAAACAGGGGGCGCTGATTCACCCCTCCACTTT.

This clonotype was observed a few times. V is TRBV9 and J is TRBJ2-1; D is ambiguous. Germline CDR1 SGDLS, CDR2 YYNGEE. V dropped 0 bases and J dropped 6 bases, with 19 bases sitting between them. The CDR3 consists of 17 residues. The CDR3 DNA reads TGTGCCAGCAGCGTAGCTCCCCTGGCCGGCATGCGCAATGAGCAGTTCTTC. It encodes CASSVAPLAGMRNEQFF.

A few counts support this clonotype. The rearrangement uses TRBV7-9 and TRBJ2-3; perhaps TRBD2 as D (6 bases). The V end was cut by 5 bases, the J end by 4 bases, with 13 bases between. CDR1 and CDR2 from the germline V gene are SEHNR and FQNEAQ (reference sequence). This CDR3 comprises 14 residues. Written as DNA, the CDR3 is TGTGCCAGCAGCAACGGGAGCCCCCCAGATACGCAGTATTTT. Protein product: CASSNGSPPDTQYF.

This clonotype was observed a handful of times. The chain carries TRBV4-1 and TRBJ2-1, with a possible D match to TRBD2 (6 bases). This CDR3 has 17 residues. V lost 0 bases and J lost 2, with 14 bases in between. In germline, CDR1 is MGHRA, CDR2 YSYEKL. Here the CDR3 DNA reads TGCGCCAGCAGCCAAGATGTGGGGGGACCCCCCTACAATGAGCAGTTCTTC. As protein: CASSQDVGGPPYNEQFF.

The chain links TRBV20-1 to TRBJ2-1, with 7 bases fitting TRBD2. Germline assignment: CDR1 DFQATT and CDR2 SNEGSKA (reference sequence). The trim removed 0 bases at V and 2 bases at J, leaving 7 bases unmatched. The CDR3 is 16 amino acids. Written as DNA, the CDR3 is TGCAGTGCTAGAGATCCCTCTAGCGGTCCCTACAATGAGCAGTTCTTC. Its translation: CSARDPSSGPYNEQFF.

By share, this clonotype counts as medium-sized (0.01 to 0.1%). J is TRBJ1-2 and V is TRBV19; 7 positions agree with TRBD1. This CDR3 spans 13 amino acids. Germline V CDR1 and CDR2: LNHDA, SQIVND (reference sequence). The trim removed 6 bases at V and 8 bases at J, leaving 9 bases unmatched. Written as DNA, the CDR3 is TGTGCCAGTAGGGCCGGGACAGTAAACGGCTACACCTTC. Residues: CASRAGTVNGYTF.

This clonotype was observed a few times. The chain combines TRBV7-6 with TRBJ2-1; D may be TRBD2 (6 bases). V was pared by 7 bases and J by 8 bases, with 24 bases between. The CDR3 length is 16 residues. Germline V gene data show CDR1 as SGHVS and CDR2 as FNYEAQ. The CDR3, as DNA: TGTGCCAGCACTGGCGACATCGAGACTAGTGTGGATGAGCAGTTCTTC. Residues: CASTGDIETSVDEQFF.

This clonotype has ten or more counts. The V and J genes are TRBV7-8 and TRBJ2-1; 13 bases line up with TRBD2. The CDR3 is made up of 20 amino acids. Looked up from germline, CDR1 is SGHVS and CDR2 is FQNEAQ. J was trimmed by 3 bases and V by 5 bases; bases with no gene match: 16. As DNA, the CDR3 is TGTGCCAGCAGCCCGACTACAACTAGCGGGAGGGCCATGGGCTACAATGAGCAGTTCTTC. It translates to CASSPTTTSGRAMGYNEQFF. Full variable domain (rest looked up from reference TRBV7-8 and TRBJ2-1): GAGVSQSPRYKVAKRGQDVALRCDPISGHVSLFWYQQALGQGPEFLTYFQNEAQLDKSGLPSDRFFAERPEGSVSTLKIQRTQQEDSAVYLCASSPTTTSGRAMGYNEQFFGPGTRLTVL.

The V and J genes are TRBV29-1 and TRBJ1-1; 7 bases match TRBD1. Germline V lookup: CDR1 SQVTM, CDR2 ANQGSEA. The CDR3 length is 12 residues. The V and J ends lost 3 bases and 7 bases, in that order; junction bases with no gene match: 5. The CDR3 region has the DNA TGCAGCGTTGAGGTGCAGGGGGATGAAGCTTTCTTT. It encodes CSVEVQGDEAFF.

This clonotype was seen more than once but under ten times. The CDR3 loop reads CASSRGQGNDEQFF. CDR3 nucleotide sequence: TGTGCCAGCAGCCGCGGACAGGGGAACGATGAGCAGTTCTTC. V usage is TRBV6-5 and J usage is TRBJ2-1; 9 bases are a match to TRBD1. The V gene's germline CDR1 is MNHEY and CDR2 SVGAGI. This CDR3 has 14 residues. Trimming removed 6 bases from V and 8 bases from J; junction bases left unmatched: 8.

The genes are TRBV20-1 and TRBJ2-3; 7 positions agree with TRBD1. The CDR3 length is 15 residues. V was pared by 5 bases and J by 0 bases, with 8 bases of the junction left unmatched. Germline V gene lookup returns CDR1 DFQATT and CDR2 SNEGSKA (reference sequence). The CDR3 region has the DNA TGCAGTGCTGAAGAGGGGGACAGTAGCACAGATACGCAGTATTTT. Translated, it gives CSAEEGDSSTDTQYF.

The chain uses TRBV28 and TRBJ1-6; no clear D gene. The V gene's germline CDR1 is MDHEN and CDR2 SYDVKM. The length of the CDR3 is 12 residues. Trimming left V 7 bases short and J 0 bases short, with 1 base between. CDR3 sequence: CASTSYNSPLHF. CDR3 sequence (DNA): TGTGCCAGCACCTCCTATAATTCACCCCTCCACTTT.

The genes are TRBV12-3 or TRBV12-4 and TRBJ2-1, with 10 bases that match TRBD1. CDR3 length: 16 residues. Trimming cost V 1 base and J 8 bases; bases outside gene matches: 8. CDR3 amino acids: CASSLDPGTGVDEQFF. In nucleotides, the CDR3 is TGTGCCAGCAGTTTAGACCCCGGGACAGGGGTCGATGAGCAGTTCTTC.

The V and J genes are TRBV12-3 or TRBV12-4 and TRBJ1-3; D might be TRBD1 (5 bases). The CDR3 totals 17 residues. With 5 bases removed from V and 2 bases from J, the gap between germline ends came to 19 bases. The CDR3 bases are TGTGCCAGCAGTCCCCCGCCAGGGTGGGGGACTGGAAACACCATATATTTT. Amino acid sequence: CASSPPPGWGTGNTIYF.

This clonotype has more than one count but fewer than ten. The V call is TRBV9, the J call TRBJ2-5; D remains unclear. V gave up 0 bases and J gave up 1 base, with 7 bases separating them. The CDR3 sequence is 14 residues long. Looked up from germline, CDR1 is SGDLS and CDR2 is YYNGEE. The CDR3 loop reads CASSVGDVQETQYF. DNA for the CDR3: TGTGCCAGCAGCGTAGGGGATGTCCAAGAGACCCAGTACTTC.

This clonotype came up a few times. V gene TRBV9 combines with J gene TRBJ2-2; D unresolved. The germline V gene has CDR1 SGDLS and CDR2 YYNGEE. Trimming cost V 0 bases and J 3 bases, with 15 bases left between them. The CDR3 length is 17 residues. CDR3 sequence: CASSVATQKTHTGELFF. The DNA of the CDR3 is TGTGCCAGCAGCGTAGCTACCCAAAAAACACACACCGGGGAGCTGTTTTTT.

This clonotype came up many times. The chain joins TRBV5-1 to TRBJ2-1; maybe TRBD2 (5 bases). The CDR3 runs 15 residues. Trimming removed 3 bases from V and 6 bases from J, with 16 bases in between. Germline V CDR1 and CDR2: SGHRS, YFSETQ. Written as DNA, the CDR3 is TGCGCCAGCAGCTGGGTGAGCGGAGGCGGCAATGAGCAGTTCTTC. Residues: CASSWVSGGGNEQFF. Complete variable domain (other parts from reference TRBV5-1 and TRBJ2-1): KAGVTQTPRYLIKTRGQQVTLSCSPISGHRSVSWYQQTPGQGLQFLFEYFSETQRNKGNFPGRFSGRQFSNSRSEMNVSTLELGDSALYLCASSWVSGGGNEQFFGPGTRLTVL.

This clonotype appeared a few times. This rearrangement joins TRBV5-4 to TRBJ2-2; tentatively, D is TRBD2 (6 bases). The germline CDR1 and CDR2 sequences are SGHNT and YYREEE (reference sequence). V lost 4 bases to trimming and J lost 6 bases, with 13 bases between them. There are 14 residues in the CDR3. The CDR3 sequence is CASSEGLSAGELFF. The CDR3 coding sequence is TGTGCCAGCAGCGAGGGACTTAGCGCCGGGGAGCTGTTTTTT. Looking up the rest from reference TRBV5-4 and TRBJ2-2 gives the full variable domain: ETGVTQSPTHLIKTRGQQVTLRCSSQSGHNTVSWYQQALGQGPQFIFQYYREEENGRGNFPPRFSGLQFPNYSSELNVNALELDDSALYLCASSEGLSAGELFFGEGSRLTVL.